This is a list of T cell receptor beta chains from one sample in a study of shared clonotypes between healthy human individuals. Libraries were prepared by immunoSEQ multiplex PCR; TCRdb keeps only in-frame clonotypes and omits some of them. The sample has approximately 700,000 clones; 73% are singletons. The sample comprised memory CD4+ T cells sorted from blood. Receptors originate from a woman aged 30 to 39 in good health. The CDR3 runs from the conserved cysteine through the conserved F or W. A D gene is named only where the DNA matches it firmly. Only part of the rows carry a size: once, few, many, or a class if the clone is expanded.

cdr3_nt: TGTGCCAGCAGTTACGGGGTGGGAGCGAATGAGCAGTTCTTC
cdr3_aa: CASSYGVGANEQFF
v_call: TRBV6-5
j_call: TRBJ2-1
clone_size: -
d_call: -

cdr3_nt: TGTGCCAGTAGTGACCGGGACACTGCGTCCGAGCAGTTCTTC
cdr3_aa: CASSDRDTASEQFF
v_call: TRBV19
j_call: TRBJ2-1
clone_size: once
d_call: -

cdr3_nt: TGTGCCAGCAGCTTGGCGCAGCAGGAAAAACTGTTTTTT
cdr3_aa: CASSLAQQEKLFF
v_call: TRBV11-2
j_call: TRBJ1-4
clone_size: -
d_call: -

cdr3_nt: TGTGCCAGCAGCGTCTGGTTCGGGGGCGGGAGTCCAGATACGCAGTATTTT
cdr3_aa: CASSVWFGGGSPDTQYF
v_call: TRBV11-2
j_call: TRBJ2-3
clone_size: -
d_call: -

cdr3_nt: TGTGCCAGCTCAGCTGGGACAGGGGGAAATAGAGCTGAAGCTTTCTTT
cdr3_aa: CASSAGTGGNRAEAFF
v_call: TRBV18
j_call: TRBJ1-1
clone_size: -
d_call: TRBD1

cdr3_nt: TGTGCCAGCAGCCGACGTGGGGGGAGGGTGAACGAGCAGTACTTC
cdr3_aa: CASSRRGGRVNEQYF
v_call: TRBV7-8
j_call: TRBJ2-7
clone_size: -
d_call: TRBD2

cdr3_nt: TGTGCCAGCAGCACACGAGGGGGGTTAAACACCGGGGAGCTGTTTTTT
cdr3_aa: CASSTRGGLNTGELFF
v_call: TRBV11-3
j_call: TRBJ2-2
clone_size: few
d_call: -

cdr3_nt: TGTGCCAGCAGTAATTGGGACAGGGGGCGAGTTCAGCCCCAGCATTTT
cdr3_aa: CASSNWDRGRVQPQHF
v_call: TRBV27
j_call: TRBJ1-5
clone_size: -
d_call: TRBD1

cdr3_nt: TGTGCCAGCAGTCAGGTGACAGGGAATCAGCCCCAGCATTTT
cdr3_aa: CASSQVTGNQPQHF
v_call: TRBV6-5
j_call: TRBJ1-5
clone_size: once
d_call: TRBD1

cdr3_nt: TGTGCCAGCAGTTTGGATAACTATGGCTACACCTTC
cdr3_aa: CASSLDNYGYTF
v_call: TRBV28
j_call: TRBJ1-2
clone_size: -
d_call: -

cdr3_nt: TGCGCCAGCAGTGATCTACGGGACCGACCTGTTCACGAGCAGTACTTC
cdr3_aa: CASSDLRDRPVHEQYF
v_call: TRBV10-1
j_call: TRBJ2-7
clone_size: -
d_call: -

cdr3_nt: TGTGCCAGCAGAACCAAATTTACAGGGGTGGCCTACGAGCAGTACTTC
cdr3_aa: CASRTKFTGVAYEQYF
v_call: TRBV28
j_call: TRBJ2-7
clone_size: -
d_call: TRBD1

cdr3_nt: TGTGCCAGCAGCTTGGAGTTGGGTCTATGGGACGAGCAGTACTTC
cdr3_aa: CASSLELGLWDEQYF
v_call: TRBV5-5
j_call: TRBJ2-7
clone_size: few
d_call: -

cdr3_nt: TGTGCCAGCATGGGAGTCTACGAGCAGTACTTC
cdr3_aa: CASMGVYEQYF
v_call: TRBV2
j_call: TRBJ2-7
clone_size: -
d_call: -

cdr3_nt: TGTGCCAGCAGCCAAAGAATGCTCTCCAGGGGAGCCAAAAACATTCAGTACTTC
cdr3_aa: CASSQRMLSRGAKNIQYF
v_call: TRBV14
j_call: TRBJ2-4
clone_size: -
d_call: -

cdr3_nt: TGTGCCAGCAGCGGGCCAAGCTCTGGGGCCAACGTCCTGACTTTC
cdr3_aa: CASSGPSSGANVLTF
v_call: TRBV5-8
j_call: TRBJ2-6
clone_size: -
d_call: -

cdr3_nt: TGTGCCAGCAGTCCCCTGGGGGATAGCCAGCCCCAGCATTTT
cdr3_aa: CASSPLGDSQPQHF
v_call: TRBV27
j_call: TRBJ1-5
clone_size: -
d_call: -

cdr3_nt: TGTGCCAGTAGTATAGGAGGGACAGGGTACAATGAGCAGTTCTTC
cdr3_aa: CASSIGGTGYNEQFF
v_call: TRBV19
j_call: TRBJ2-1
clone_size: -
d_call: TRBD1

cdr3_nt: TGTGCCAGCGGTCTAGCGGGAGGGCCGGGGGAGACCCAGTACTTC
cdr3_aa: CASGLAGGPGETQYF
v_call: TRBV5-4
j_call: TRBJ2-5
clone_size: few
d_call: TRBD2

cdr3_nt: TGTGCCAGCAAGTTTGATAGCGGGAGGTACGAGCAGTACTTC
cdr3_aa: CASKFDSGRYEQYF
v_call: TRBV28
j_call: TRBJ2-7
clone_size: few
d_call: TRBD2

cdr3_nt: TGCGCCAGCAGCTGGAGGGACAGGGGCCTTTTCTCTGGGGCCAACGTCCTGACTTTC
cdr3_aa: CASSWRDRGLFSGANVLTF
v_call: TRBV5-1
j_call: TRBJ2-6
clone_size: -
d_call: TRBD1

cdr3_nt: TGTGCCAGTAGTATAAAAGGGGAGACCCAGTACTTC
cdr3_aa: CASSIKGETQYF
v_call: TRBV19
j_call: TRBJ2-5
clone_size: once
d_call: -

cdr3_nt: TGTGCCAGTAGTATAGAGGTCCCAAGCTTCGGACAGCTAAACTATGGCTACACCTTC
cdr3_aa: CASSIEVPSFGQLNYGYTF
v_call: TRBV19
j_call: TRBJ1-2
clone_size: many
d_call: -

cdr3_nt: TGTGCCAGCAGCTTATCGGGAGAGACCCAGTACTTC
cdr3_aa: CASSLSGETQYF
v_call: TRBV7-9
j_call: TRBJ2-5
clone_size: -
d_call: -

cdr3_nt: TGTGCCAGCAGTTTTTCCAGTGAAAAACTGTTTTTT
cdr3_aa: CASSFSSEKLFF
v_call: TRBV27
j_call: TRBJ1-4
clone_size: -
d_call: -

cdr3_nt: TGTGCCAGCAGTTCTCCAGACCCGACGTCGAGGCAGTTCTTC
cdr3_aa: CASSSPDPTSRQFF
v_call: TRBV6-6
j_call: TRBJ2-1
clone_size: -
d_call: -

cdr3_nt: TGTGCCAGCAACCACGAGGGGTCCACTGAAGCTTTCTTT
cdr3_aa: CASNHEGSTEAFF
v_call: TRBV2
j_call: TRBJ1-1
clone_size: few
d_call: -

cdr3_nt: TGTGCCAGCAGTGAAGGACAGCGCGGAAACACCATATATTTT
cdr3_aa: CASSEGQRGNTIYF
v_call: TRBV6-1
j_call: TRBJ1-3
clone_size: few
d_call: -

cdr3_nt: TGTGCCACCAGCAGAGAAAGTATGGCCAACATTATGAACACTGAAGCTTTCTTT
cdr3_aa: CATSRESMANIMNTEAFF
v_call: TRBV15
j_call: TRBJ1-1
clone_size: -
d_call: -

cdr3_nt: TGTGCCAGCTCACCACCGGGGCAGATATACCTCGAGCAGTACTTC
cdr3_aa: CASSPPGQIYLEQYF
v_call: TRBV18
j_call: TRBJ2-7
clone_size: -
d_call: -

cdr3_nt: TGTGCCAGCAGCTTAGGGAACAGAAACCAGTACTTC
cdr3_aa: CASSLGNRNQYF
v_call: TRBV7-9
j_call: TRBJ2-5
clone_size: few
d_call: -